This T cell receptor beta chain was profiled in a study of blood T cell repertoires in COVID-19. The CDR3 has 16 residues. Per the germline V gene, CDR1 is SGHDT and CDR2 is YYEEEE. Trimming removed 0 bases from V and 5 bases from J; junction bases left unmatched: 9. Repertoires were generated with immunoSEQ multiplex PCR, while TCRdb's copy carries only in-frame clones and drops some. The sample records about 500,000 clones, 87% being singletons. Material for sequencing was PBMCs or T cells enriched from blood (not recorded which). V usage is TRBV5-6 and J usage is TRBJ1-1; 8 bases are a match to TRBD1. The sequence was collected from a woman under 30 who had recovered from COVID-19. Written as DNA, the CDR3 is TGTGCCAGCAGCTTGGCCCTGACAGGGGATGAAACTGAAGCTTTCTTT. Translation gives CASSLALTGDETEAFF.